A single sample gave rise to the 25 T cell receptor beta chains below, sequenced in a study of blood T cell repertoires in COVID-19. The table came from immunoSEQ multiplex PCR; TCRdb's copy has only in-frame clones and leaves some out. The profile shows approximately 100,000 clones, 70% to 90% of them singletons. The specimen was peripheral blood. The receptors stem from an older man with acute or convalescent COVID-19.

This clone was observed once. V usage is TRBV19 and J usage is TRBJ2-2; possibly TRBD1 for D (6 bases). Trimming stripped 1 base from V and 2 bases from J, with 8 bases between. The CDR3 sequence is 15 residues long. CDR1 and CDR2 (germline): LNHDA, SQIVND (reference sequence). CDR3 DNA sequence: TGTGCCAGTAGTATAGCAGGGGTAAACACCGGGGAGCTGTTTTTT. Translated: CASSIAGVNTGELFF. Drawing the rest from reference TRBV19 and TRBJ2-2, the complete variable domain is DGGITQSPKYLFRKEGQNVTLSCEQNLNHDAMYWYRQDPGQGLRLIYYSQIVNDFQKGDIAEGYSVSREKKESFPLTVTSAQKNPTAFYLCASSIAGVNTGELFFGEGSRLTVL.

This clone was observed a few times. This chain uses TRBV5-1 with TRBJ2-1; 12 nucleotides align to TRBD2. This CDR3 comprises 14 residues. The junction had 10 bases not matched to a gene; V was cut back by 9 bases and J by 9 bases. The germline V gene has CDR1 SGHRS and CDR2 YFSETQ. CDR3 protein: CATGASGGVSEQFF. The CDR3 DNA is TGCGCCACCGGAGCTAGCGGGGGGGTTAGTGAGCAGTTCTTC.

The DNA of the CDR3 is TGTGCCAGCAGCTCGTTTTTCGGGTCGGGGAATCAGCCCCAGCATTTT. Its translation: CASSSFFGSGNQPQHF. The V gene is TRBV5-6, the J gene TRBJ1-5, with unresolved D. The CDR3 sequence is 16 residues long. V was pared by 3 bases and J by 4 bases, with 17 bases between. The germline CDR1 and CDR2 sequences are SGHDT and YYEEEE.

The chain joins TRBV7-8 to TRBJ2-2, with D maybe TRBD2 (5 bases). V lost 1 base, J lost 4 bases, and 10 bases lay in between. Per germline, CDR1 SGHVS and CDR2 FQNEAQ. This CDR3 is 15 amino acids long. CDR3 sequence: CASSLESGFTGELFF. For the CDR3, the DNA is TGTGCCAGCAGCTTAGAATCGGGATTCACCGGGGAGCTGTTTTTT.

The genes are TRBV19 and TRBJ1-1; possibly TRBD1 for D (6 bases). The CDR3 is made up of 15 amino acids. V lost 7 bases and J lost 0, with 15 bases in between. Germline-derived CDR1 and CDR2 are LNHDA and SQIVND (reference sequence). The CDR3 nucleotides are TGTGCCAGTATTTCCCCGGGACACCTGAACACTGAAGCTTTCTTT. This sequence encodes CASISPGHLNTEAFF.

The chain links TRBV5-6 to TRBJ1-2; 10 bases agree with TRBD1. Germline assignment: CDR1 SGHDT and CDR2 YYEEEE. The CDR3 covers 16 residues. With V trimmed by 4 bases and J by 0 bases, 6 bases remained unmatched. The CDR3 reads CASSRDRGHPNYGYTF. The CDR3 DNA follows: TGTGCCAGCAGCCGGGACAGGGGCCATCCTAACTATGGCTACACCTTC.

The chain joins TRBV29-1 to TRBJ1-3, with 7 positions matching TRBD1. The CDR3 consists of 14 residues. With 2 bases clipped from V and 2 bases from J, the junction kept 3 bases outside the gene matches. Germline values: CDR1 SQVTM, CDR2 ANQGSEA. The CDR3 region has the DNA TGCAGCGTTGAACCACAGGGGACTGGAAACACCATATATTTT. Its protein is CSVEPQGTGNTIYF.

The CDR3 reads CASSSAGILTGELFF. Written as DNA, the CDR3 is TGTGCCAGCAGCTCGGCAGGGATTTTGACCGGGGAGCTGTTTTTT. The chain employs TRBV11-2 and TRBJ2-2, with a tentative D call TRBD1 (5 bases). The V and J ends lost 4 bases and 5 bases respectively, with 14 bases between them. The CDR3 contains 15 residues. Per germline, CDR1 SGHAT and CDR2 FQNNGV. Supplemented by reference TRBV11-2 and TRBJ2-2, the full variable domain reads EAGVAQSPRYKIIEKRQSVAFWCNPISGHATLYWYQQILGQGPKLLIQFQNNGVVDDSQLPKDRFSAERLKGVDSTLKIQPAKLEDSAVYLCASSSAGILTGELFFGEGSRLTVL.

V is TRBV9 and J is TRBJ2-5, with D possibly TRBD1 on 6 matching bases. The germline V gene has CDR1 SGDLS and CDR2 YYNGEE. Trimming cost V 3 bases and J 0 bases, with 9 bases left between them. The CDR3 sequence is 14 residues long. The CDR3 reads CASSAQGNQETQYF. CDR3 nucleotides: TGTGCCAGCAGCGCCCAGGGGAACCAAGAGACCCAGTACTTC.

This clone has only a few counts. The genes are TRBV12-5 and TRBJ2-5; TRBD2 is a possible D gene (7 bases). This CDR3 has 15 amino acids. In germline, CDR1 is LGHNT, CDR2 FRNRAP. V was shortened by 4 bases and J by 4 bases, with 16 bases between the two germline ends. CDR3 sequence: CASGYSGGPRETQYF. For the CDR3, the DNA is TGTGCTAGTGGTTACTCGGGGGGCCCCAGAGAGACCCAGTACTTC.

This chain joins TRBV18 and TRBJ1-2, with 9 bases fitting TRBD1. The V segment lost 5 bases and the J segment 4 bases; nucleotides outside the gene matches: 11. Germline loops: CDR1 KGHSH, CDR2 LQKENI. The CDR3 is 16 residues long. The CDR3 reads CASSAIIGTGIYGYTF. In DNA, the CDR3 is TGTGCCAGCTCAGCTATAATTGGGACAGGGATCTATGGCTACACCTTC.

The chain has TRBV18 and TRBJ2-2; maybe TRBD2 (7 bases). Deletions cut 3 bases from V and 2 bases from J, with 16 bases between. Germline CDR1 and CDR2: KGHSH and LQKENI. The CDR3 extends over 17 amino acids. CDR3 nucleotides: TGTGCCAGCTCACCTGGGGGCCTAGCGGAAAACACCGGGGAGCTGTTTTTT. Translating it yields CASSPGGLAENTGELFF.

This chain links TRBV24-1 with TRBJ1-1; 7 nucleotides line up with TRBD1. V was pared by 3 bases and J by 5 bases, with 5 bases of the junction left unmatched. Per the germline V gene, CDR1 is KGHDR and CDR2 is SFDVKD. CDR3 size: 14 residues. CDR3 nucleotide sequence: TGTGCCACCAGTGATACAGGGGAGAGGACTGAAGCTTTCTTT. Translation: CATSDTGERTEAFF.

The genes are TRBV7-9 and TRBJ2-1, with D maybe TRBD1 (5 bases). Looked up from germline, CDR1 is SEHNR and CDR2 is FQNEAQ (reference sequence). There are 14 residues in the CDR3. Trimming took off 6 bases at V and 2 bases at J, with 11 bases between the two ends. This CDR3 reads CASSPRTTYNEQFF. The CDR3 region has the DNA TGTGCCAGCAGTCCTCGGACAACCTACAATGAGCAGTTCTTC.

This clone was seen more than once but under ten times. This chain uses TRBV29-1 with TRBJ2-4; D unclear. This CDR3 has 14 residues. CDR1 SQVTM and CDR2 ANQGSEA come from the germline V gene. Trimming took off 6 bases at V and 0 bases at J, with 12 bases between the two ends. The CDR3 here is CSVRAALAKNIQYF. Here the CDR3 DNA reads TGCAGCGTACGAGCTGCCCTAGCCAAAAACATTCAGTACTTC.

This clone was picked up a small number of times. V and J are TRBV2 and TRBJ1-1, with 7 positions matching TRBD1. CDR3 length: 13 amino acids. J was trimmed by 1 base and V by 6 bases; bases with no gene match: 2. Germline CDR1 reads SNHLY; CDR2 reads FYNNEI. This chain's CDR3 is CASRGTANTEAFF. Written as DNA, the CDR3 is TGTGCCAGCAGAGGGACAGCGAACACTGAAGCTTTCTTT.

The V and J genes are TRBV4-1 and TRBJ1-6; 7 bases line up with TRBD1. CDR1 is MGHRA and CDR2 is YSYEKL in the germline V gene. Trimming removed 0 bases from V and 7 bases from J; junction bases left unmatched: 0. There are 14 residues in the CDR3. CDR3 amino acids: CASSQDRGNSPLHF. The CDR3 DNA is TGCGCCAGCAGCCAAGACAGGGGGAATTCACCCCTCCACTTT.

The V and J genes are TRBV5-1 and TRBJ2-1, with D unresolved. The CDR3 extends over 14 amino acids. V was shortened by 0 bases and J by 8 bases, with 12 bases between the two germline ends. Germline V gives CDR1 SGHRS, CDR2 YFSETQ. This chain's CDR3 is CASSLALTFDEQFF. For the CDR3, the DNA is TGCGCCAGCAGCTTGGCCTTGACTTTCGATGAGCAGTTCTTC.

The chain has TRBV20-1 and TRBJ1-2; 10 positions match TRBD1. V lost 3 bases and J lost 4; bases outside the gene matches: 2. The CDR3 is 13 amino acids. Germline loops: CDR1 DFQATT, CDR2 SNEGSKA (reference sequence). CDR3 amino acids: CSASGQGGYGYTF. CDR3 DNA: TGCAGTGCTAGTGGACAGGGGGGCTATGGCTACACCTTC.

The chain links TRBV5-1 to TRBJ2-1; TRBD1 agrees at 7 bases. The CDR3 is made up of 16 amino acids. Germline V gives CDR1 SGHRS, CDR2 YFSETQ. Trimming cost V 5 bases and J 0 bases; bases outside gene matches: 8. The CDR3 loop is CASRTGQQSSYNEQFF. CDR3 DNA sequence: TGCGCCAGCAGAACGGGACAGCAGAGCTCCTACAATGAGCAGTTCTTC.

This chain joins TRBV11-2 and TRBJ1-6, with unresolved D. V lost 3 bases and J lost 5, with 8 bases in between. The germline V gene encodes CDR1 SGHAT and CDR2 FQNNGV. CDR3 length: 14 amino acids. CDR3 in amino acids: CASSLSGHNSPLHF. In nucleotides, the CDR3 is TGTGCCAGCAGCTTGTCAGGTCATAATTCACCCCTCCACTTT. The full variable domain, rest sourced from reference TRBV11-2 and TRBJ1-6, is EAGVAQSPRYKIIEKRQSVAFWCNPISGHATLYWYQQILGQGPKLLIQFQNNGVVDDSQLPKDRFSAERLKGVDSTLKIQPAKLEDSAVYLCASSLSGHNSPLHFGNGTRLTVT.

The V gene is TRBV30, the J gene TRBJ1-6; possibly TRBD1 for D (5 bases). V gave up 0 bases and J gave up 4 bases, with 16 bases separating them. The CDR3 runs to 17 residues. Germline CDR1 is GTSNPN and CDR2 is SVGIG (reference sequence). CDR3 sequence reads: CAWSVRGGSQYNSPLHF. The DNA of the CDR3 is TGTGCCTGGAGTGTACGGGGGGGAAGCCAGTATAATTCACCCCTCCACTTT.

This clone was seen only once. CDR3 amino acids: CASSGGQGVFGYTF. The CDR3 DNA reads TGTGCCAGTAGTGGCGGACAGGGGGTCTTTGGCTACACCTTC. The chain combines TRBV19 with TRBJ1-2, with TRBD1 matching over 10 bases. Germline V gene data show CDR1 as LNHDA and CDR2 as SQIVND (reference sequence). J lost 7 bases, V lost 5 bases, and 7 bases had no gene match. CDR3 length equals 14 residues.

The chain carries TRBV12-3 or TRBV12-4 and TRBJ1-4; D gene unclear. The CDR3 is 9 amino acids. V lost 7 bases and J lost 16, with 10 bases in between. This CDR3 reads CASTACGFF. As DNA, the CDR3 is TGTGCCAGCACCGCGTGCGGGTTTTTT.

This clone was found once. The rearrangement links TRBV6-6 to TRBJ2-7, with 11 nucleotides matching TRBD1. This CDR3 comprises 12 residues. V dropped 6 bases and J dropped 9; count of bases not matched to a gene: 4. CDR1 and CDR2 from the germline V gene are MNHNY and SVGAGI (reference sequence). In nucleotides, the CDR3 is TGTGCCAGCAGCCCCGGGACAGGGGGGCAGTACGTC. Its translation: CASSPGTGGQYV.